These 14 T cell receptor beta chains were all obtained from the same sample, sequenced in a study of T cell repertoires in cytomegalovirus infection. These receptors have no identified antigens. TCRdb reprocessed the reads with MiXCR, giving one entry per CDR3 protein. Of about 570,000 distinct CDR3 sequences listed, approximately 40% are singletons. The source material was cultured PBMCs, sampled from culture after CMV antigen stimulation. These receptors all stem from a human donor in good health (CMV status not recorded). Some clones in this sample may be carry-over from other donors' samples.

The chain uses TRBV18 and TRBJ1-4; 8 nucleotides agree with TRBD1. V gave up 0 bases and J gave up 7 bases; unmatched junction bases: 4. CDR1 is KGHSH, CDR2 LQKENI, per germline. CDR3 size: 15 residues. CDR3 amino acids: CASSPPGTGGEKLFF. DNA of the CDR3: TGTGCCAGCTCACCACCCGGGACAGGAGGTGAAAAACTGTTTTTT. The full variable domain, rest sourced from reference TRBV18 and TRBJ1-4, is NAGVMQNPRHLVRRRGQEARLRCSPMKGHSHVYWYRQLPEEGLKFMVYLQKENIIDESGMPKERFSAEFPKEGPSILRIQQVVRGDSAAYFCASSPPGTGGEKLFFGSGTQLSVL.

This rearrangement joins TRBV19 to TRBJ1-1; D possibly corresponds to TRBD1 (5 bases). The CDR3 contains 14 residues. Germline-derived CDR1 and CDR2 are LNHDA and SQIVND (reference sequence). V lost 4 bases and J 9 bases, leaving 18 bases between the germline ends. CDR3 nucleotide sequence: TGTGCCAGTAGTACTCCGATGAACGAGGGGAAAGCTTTCTTT. Translated, it gives CASSTPMNEGKAFF. The full variable domain, with the rest looked up from reference TRBV19 and TRBJ1-1, is DGGITQSPKYLFRKEGQNVTLSCEQNLNHDAMYWYRQDPGQGLRLIYYSQIVNDFQKGDIAEGYSVSREKKESFPLTVTSAQKNPTAFYLCASSTPMNEGKAFFGQGTRLTVV.

The V call is TRBV4-1, the J call TRBJ1-3; D gene uncertain. The length of the CDR3 is 15 residues. Trimming removed 0 bases from V and 8 bases from J, with 14 bases in between. Germline loops: CDR1 MGHRA, CDR2 YSYEKL. The CDR3 DNA follows: TGCGCCAGCAGCCAAGACCCCGGACGTCGGGACACCATATATTTT. This encodes CASSQDPGRRDTIYF.

The rearrangement joins TRBV5-1 to TRBJ2-7; 12 nucleotides align to TRBD2. The CDR3 has 15 residues. CDR1 is SGHRS, CDR2 YFSETQ, per germline. V gave up 4 bases and J gave up 3 bases; unmatched junction bases: 5. In DNA, the CDR3 is TGCGCCAGCAGCGTGACTAGCGGGAGAATCTACGAGCAGTACTTC. Translation: CASSVTSGRIYEQYF.

This chain connects TRBV7-2 to TRBJ2-1; a possible D gene is TRBD2 (6 bases). Trimming removed 6 bases at V and 0 bases at J, with 12 bases between. The CDR3 is 15 residues long. CDR1 is SGHTA, CDR2 FQGNSA, per germline. The CDR3 DNA is TGTGCCAGCAGTTTGTTAGCGGACTCCTACAATGAGCAGTTCTTC. As protein: CASSLLADSYNEQFF. The whole variable domain, filled in from reference TRBV7-2 and TRBJ2-1, reads GAGVSQSPSNKVTEKGKDVELRCDPISGHTALYWYRQSLGQGLEFLIYFQGNSAPDKSGLPSDRFSAERTGGSVSTLTIQRTQQEDSAVYLCASSLLADSYNEQFFGPGTRLTVL.

The V call is TRBV7-2, the J call TRBJ2-5, with 9 nucleotides matching TRBD1. Germline assignment: CDR1 SGHTA and CDR2 FQGNSA. The CDR3 sequence is 16 residues long. Trimming at V came to 0 bases and at J to 2 bases, leaving 4 bases not matched to a gene. CDR3 nucleotides: TGTGCCAGCAGCTTAGCGGGACAGGGCATTCAAGAGACCCAGTACTTC. The encoded protein is CASSLAGQGIQETQYF.

The sample holds many counts of this clonotype. The V call is TRBV7-8, the J call TRBJ2-1, with TRBD1 matching over 11 bases. V gave up 4 bases and J gave up 5 bases; unmatched junction bases: 1. This CDR3 spans 14 amino acids. Germline-derived CDR1 and CDR2 are SGHVS and FQNEAQ. The CDR3 protein is CASSSGQGDNEQFF. The CDR3 coding sequence is TGTGCCAGCAGCTCGGGACAGGGGGACAATGAGCAGTTCTTC.

This sequence joins TRBV5-1 and TRBJ1-1; D is possibly TRBD1 (5 bases). Trimming took off 3 bases at V and 1 base at J, with 10 bases between the two ends. This CDR3 has 14 amino acids. Germline-derived CDR1 and CDR2 are SGHRS and YFSETQ. CDR3 sequence: CASSSQGPNTEAFF. The CDR3 region has the DNA TGCGCCAGCAGCTCCCAGGGACCGAACACTGAAGCTTTCTTT.

This clonotype was detected only a few times. The chain employs TRBV12-3 or TRBV12-4 and TRBJ1-4; D gene uncertain. V shed 2 bases and J shed 0 bases, with 1 base lying between them. The CDR3 consists of 13 residues. CDR3 in amino acids: CASSLTTNEKLFF. CDR3 bases: TGTGCCAGCAGTTTAACAACTAATGAAAAACTGTTTTTT.

The chain has TRBV12-3 or TRBV12-4 and TRBJ1-4; the D gene is possibly TRBD1 (6 bases). There are 15 residues in the CDR3. V was trimmed by 4 bases and J by 3 bases, leaving 12 bases between them. The CDR3 coding sequence is TGTGCCAGCAGTTCCTACAGGGTAGCTAATGAAAAACTGTTTTTT. It translates to CASSSYRVANEKLFF.

CDR3 coding DNA: TGCAGTGCCACCAACAACGCGGATACGCAGTATTTT. As protein: CSATNNADTQYF. V gene TRBV20-1 combines with J gene TRBJ2-3; D gene ambiguous. The CDR3 loop spans 12 amino acids. Between the trimmed V and J ends, which lost 6 bases and 6 bases, there was a span of 13 bases. Germline V lookup: CDR1 DFQATT, CDR2 SNEGSKA (reference sequence).

This clonotype appeared a few times. The rearrangement links TRBV7-9 to TRBJ2-5; D remains ambiguous. Germline values: CDR1 SEHNR, CDR2 FQNEAQ (reference sequence). The CDR3 is made up of 13 amino acids. Trimming pared 6 bases from V and 0 bases from J, leaving 8 bases between. The CDR3 DNA is TGTGCCAGCAGAATTTCGTACCAAGAGACCCAGTACTTC. It specifies CASRISYQETQYF.

This clonotype showed up just a few times. V and J are TRBV20-1 and TRBJ2-3; D is possibly TRBD2 (5 bases). This CDR3 has 13 residues. Germline V gene data show CDR1 as DFQATT and CDR2 as SNEGSKA (reference sequence). V shed 8 bases and J shed 1 base, with 13 bases lying between them. In DNA form, the CDR3 reads TGCAGTCTGCGGTTGCGGGGCACAGATACGCAGTATTTT. Amino acid sequence: CSLRLRGTDTQYF.

The V gene is TRBV5-5, the J gene TRBJ2-3; 13 bases agree with TRBD2. V lost 4 bases to trimming and J lost 5 bases; unmatched junction nucleotides: 1. The V gene's germline CDR1 is SGHKS and CDR2 YYEKEE (reference sequence). The CDR3 runs 14 residues. The CDR3 coding sequence is TGTGCCAGCAGCGGACTAGCGGGAGAAGATACGCAGTATTTT. Encoded protein: CASSGLAGEDTQYF.